This T cell receptor (beta chain) is from a study of CD8 T cells in ankylosing spondylitis. Study-wide results and limits: There was reportedly significant enrichment of clones that were disease-linked in matched ankylosing spondylitis synovial fluid. Made up of under 10 highly homologous variants, a TCR beta motif appeared characteristic of ankylosing spondylitis blood. CD8+ disease-linked clones were present at relatively low frequencies in blood. Earlier work had already found some motif variants in reactive arthritis synovial fluid and blood.

This clonotype occurred a few times. Its antigen is unknown. V lost 4 bases, J lost 0 bases, and 15 bases lay in between. The CDR3 totals 15 residues. Germline V gives CDR1 DFQATT, CDR2 SNEGSKA (reference sequence). For TCR beta, libraries came from quantitative 5'-RACE with molecular barcodes. TCRdb re-analysed the 5' RACE reads in MiXCR, keeping a single row per CDR3 protein. The data contain 750,000 to 850,000 distinct CDR3 sequences, about 12% of them singletons. This receptor was identified in a male donor with ankylosing spondylitis. Sequenced input: blood, either unsorted or a sorted T cell fraction (not recorded which). The V call is TRBV20-1, the J call TRBJ1-1, with D tentatively TRBD1 (5 bases). The CDR3 loop is CSATEGALMNTEAFF. DNA of the CDR3: TGCAGTGCTACGGAAGGGGCCCTTATGAACACTGAAGCTTTCTTT.